This T cell receptor beta chain was recovered during a study of neurological immune-mediated disorders. Overall study: Relapsing-remitting disease affected around 31, and secondary progressive 3, of roughly 35 multiple sclerosis patients.

V lost 2 bases and J lost 9; bases outside the gene matches: 4. The CDR3 loop spans 14 amino acids. Germline CDR1 and CDR2: MNHEY and SMNVEV (reference sequence). As regards this clonotype: Its antigen is still unknown.

Study-wide points: On phylogenetic grouping, the repertoires of 18 of 34 multiple sclerosis patients fell within one related-CDR3 cluster, constituting a possible signature.

In every sequencing run, more than 170 million TCR-beta sequences were generated from 15-18 subjects. TCRdb reprocessed the 5' RACE reads via MiXCR and lists one record per CDR3 protein. Among 45,000 to 65,000 distinct CDR3 sequences listed, over 4% were seen once. The chain employs TRBV27 and TRBJ2-1; TRBD1 matches 10 bases. Sequenced sample: PBMCs. This receptor was identified in a man aged 50 or older with multiple sclerosis. The CDR3: CASSLGDRGGEQFF. The CDR3 DNA sequence: TGTGCCAGCAGTTTAGGGGACAGGGGAGGTGAGCAGTTCTTC.